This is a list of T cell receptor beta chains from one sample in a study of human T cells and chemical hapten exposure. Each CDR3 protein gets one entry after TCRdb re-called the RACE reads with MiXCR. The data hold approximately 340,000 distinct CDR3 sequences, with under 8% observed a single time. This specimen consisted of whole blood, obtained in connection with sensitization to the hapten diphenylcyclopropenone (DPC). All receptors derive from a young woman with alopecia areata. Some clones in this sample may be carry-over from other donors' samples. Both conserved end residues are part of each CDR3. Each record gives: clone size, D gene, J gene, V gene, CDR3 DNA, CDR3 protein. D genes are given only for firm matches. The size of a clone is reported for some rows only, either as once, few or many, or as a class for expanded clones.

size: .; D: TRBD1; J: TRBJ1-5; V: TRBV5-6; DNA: TGTGCCAGCAGCCGGGGACAGGGGTGGGGCAATCAGCCCCAGCATTTT; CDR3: CASSRGQGWGNQPQHF
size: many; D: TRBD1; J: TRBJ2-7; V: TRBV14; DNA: TGTGCCAGCAGCCAAGATTTGAGGACAGGGTACTACGAGCAGTACTTC; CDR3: CASSQDLRTGYYEQYF
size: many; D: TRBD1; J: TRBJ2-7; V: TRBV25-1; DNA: TGTGCCAGCACCCCGAGTAGGGGACAGGGGAAGCAGTACTTC; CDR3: CASTPSRGQGKQYF
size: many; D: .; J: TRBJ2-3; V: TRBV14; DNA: TGTGCCAGCAGCCAAGGGTCGAAGGATCTCCTTGGGCCAGATACGCAGTATTTT; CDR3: CASSQGSKDLLGPDTQYF
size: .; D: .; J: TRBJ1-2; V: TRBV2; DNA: TGTGCCAGCAGCGAAGGGGGTCAGGGGATCGGCTACACCTTC; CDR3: CASSEGGQGIGYTF
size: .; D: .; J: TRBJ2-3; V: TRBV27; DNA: TGTGCCAGCAGGCGACAGTTCCCCACAGATACGCAGTATTTT; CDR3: CASRRQFPTDTQYF
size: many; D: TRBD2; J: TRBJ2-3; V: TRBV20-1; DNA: TGCAGTGCTTGTCTAGCGGACAGCACAGATACGCAGTATTTT; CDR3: CSACLADSTDTQYF
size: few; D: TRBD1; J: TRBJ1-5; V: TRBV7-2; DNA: TGTGCCAGCAAGAGGGGACAGGGCGATCAGCCCCAGCATTTT; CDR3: CASKRGQGDQPQHF
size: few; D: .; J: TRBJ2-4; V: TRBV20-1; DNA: TGCAGTGCTAGGTTGAGTCAAGACATTCAGTACTTC; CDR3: CSARLSQDIQYF
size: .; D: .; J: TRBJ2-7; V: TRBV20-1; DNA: TGCAGTGCCAACGACGGGAGCAGCTCCTACGAGCAGTACTTC; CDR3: CSANDGSSSYEQYF
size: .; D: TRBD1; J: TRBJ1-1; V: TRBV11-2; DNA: TGTGCCAGCAGCTTAGGGCAGGGGGTGAACACTGAAGCTTTCTTT; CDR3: CASSLGQGVNTEAFF
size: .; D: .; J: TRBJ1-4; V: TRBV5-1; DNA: TGCGCCAGCAGAATGTACGGGGATGATAATGAAAAACTGTTTTTT; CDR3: CASRMYGDDNEKLFF
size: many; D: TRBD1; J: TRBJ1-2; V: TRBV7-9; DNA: TGTGCCAGCAGCCTTGGAAGGGACAGACGATCAGGCTACACCTTC; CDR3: CASSLGRDRRSGYTF
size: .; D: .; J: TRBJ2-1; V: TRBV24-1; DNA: TGTGCCACCAGTGATCGAATTAGGGACTTCCGGATACACAATGAGCAGTTCTTC; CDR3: CATSDRIRDFRIHNEQFF
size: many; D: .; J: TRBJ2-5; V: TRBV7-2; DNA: TGTGCCAGCAGCTCAAAATCCTTGGCGAGGGACCTAGAGACCCAGTACTTC; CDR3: CASSSKSLARDLETQYF
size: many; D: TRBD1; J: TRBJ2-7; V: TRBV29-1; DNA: TGCAGCGCGAACTCGGGACAGGGGACGAATTCCCCCTACGAGCAGTACTTC; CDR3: CSANSGQGTNSPYEQYF
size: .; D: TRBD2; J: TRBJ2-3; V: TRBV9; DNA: TGTGCCAGCAGCACGGATCTAGCGGGGGGGAGCACAGATACGCAGTATTTT; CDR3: CASSTDLAGGSTDTQYF
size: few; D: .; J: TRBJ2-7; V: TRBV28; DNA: TGTGCCAGCAGTTTATTCACCAAAAGTGACTACGAGCAGTACTTC; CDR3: CASSLFTKSDYEQYF
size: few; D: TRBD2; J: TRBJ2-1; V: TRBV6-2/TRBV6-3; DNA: TGTGCCAGCAGTTCAGCGGGGTGGATCCGGGAGCAGTTCTTC; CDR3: CASSSAGWIREQFF
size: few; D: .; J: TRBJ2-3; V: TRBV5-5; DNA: TGTGCCAGCAGCTTGGAAGAAGGGGCCCTCCGCACAGATACGCAGTATTTT; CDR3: CASSLEEGALRTDTQYF
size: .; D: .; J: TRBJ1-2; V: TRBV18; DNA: TGTGCCAGCTCACCGTTTGAACCCGGAGCGAATGGCTACACCTTC; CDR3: CASSPFEPGANGYTF
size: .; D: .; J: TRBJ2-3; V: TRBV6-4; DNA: TGTGCCAGCAGTAAGGGGAGCGCAGATACGCAGTATTTT; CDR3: CASSKGSADTQYF